This is a list of T cell receptor beta chains from one sample in a study of OX40 agonist ivuxolimab in advanced cancers. Produced via immunoSEQ multiplex PCR; TCRdb's table is partial and in-frame only. The table has approximately 30,000 clones, about 76% seen once. Sample: CD4+ or CD8+ T cells sorted from blood, taken in a trial of the OX40 agonist ivuxolimab. The source of these receptors is an adult with an advanced solid tumor such as melanoma, head and neck, liver or kidney cancer. Both conserved end residues are trimmed from each CDR3.

TRBJ2-5,TRBV30,AWSVGAGGSETQY
TRBJ2-7,TRBV28,ASSGGTVNFGEQY
TRBJ1-1,TRBV30,AWSAGGNTEAF
TRBJ1-3,TRBV4-2,ASSQDAGNSGNTIY
TRBJ2-1,TRBV18,ASSPEGLAGEQF
TRBJ1-1,TRBV5-6,ASSLFSQGRSTEAF
TRBJ2-3,TRBV6-1,ASSESDGSTDTQY
TRBJ2-5,TRBV9,ASSIVTSGTQY
TRBJ1-1,TRBV28,ASSSGPLAF
TRBJ1-3,TRBV7-8,ASSFPDTSSGNTIY
TRBJ2-5,TRBV11-3,ASSLPGGEETQY
TRBJ1-2,TRBV9,ASSVDWGDGYT
TRBJ2-1,TRBV6-4,ASSETSDTYNEQF
TRBJ2-1,TRBV29-1,SGGTGGSYNEQF
TRBJ1-6,TRBV4-1,ASSQSGEVVNSPLH
TRBJ1-1,TRBV10-3,AISPGQRNTEAF
TRBJ2-6,TRBV4-1,ASSRGGQGFWANVLT
TRBJ1-1,TRBV6-6,ASSYSGTGNTEAF
TRBJ2-1,TRBV6-5,ASSVGFTSYNEQF
TRBJ2-5,TRBV2,ASSTMTSGEETQY
TRBJ1-1,TRBV2,ASSDSPGQRSEAF
TRBJ1-2,TRBV21-1,ASSKPLWESNYGYT
TRBJ2-4,TRBV4-1,ASSQIQSAAKNIQY
TRBJ2-5,TRBV10-2,ASSEWTSGGYNQETQY
TRBJ2-7,TRBV10-3,AITRGGRSYEQY
TRBJ2-5,TRBV29-1,SVEKLESAVPQETQY
TRBJ2-5,TRBV19,ASSIRGTEETQY
TRBJ2-3,TRBV18,ASSPEAGETDTQY
TRBJ2-3,TRBV4-1,ASSQGRTPDTQY
TRBJ1-2,TRBV4-1,ASSQGQGNENYGYT
TRBJ1-3,TRBV5-1,ASPEGAGNLSGNTIY
TRBJ2-5,TRBV5-1,ASSWTGTAETQY
TRBJ1-1,TRBV11-3,ASSQADTEAF
TRBJ2-3,TRBV7-3,ASSLGASGTDTQY
TRBJ1-2,TRBV19,ASSIDGPGDRGYT
TRBJ2-7,TRBV5-6,ASSLASSGSYEQY
TRBJ1-1,TRBV28,ASSFGQGLGTEAF
TRBJ2-3,TRBV28,ASRGETDTQY
TRBJ2-7,TRBV7-9,ASSLRGQGYHEQY
TRBJ2-7,TRBV25-1,ASSLFTYEQY
TRBJ2-5,TRBV5-4,ASSFGGRGQETQY
TRBJ2-7,TRBV29-1,SVAGQGFSYEQY
TRBJ2-5,TRBV7-2,ASSMMRGGLETQY
TRBJ2-1,TRBV4-2,ASSLSYNEQF
TRBJ2-1,TRBV6-1,ASSAGQGYNEQF
TRBJ2-2,TRBV9,ASSVESGWVTGELF
TRBJ1-3,TRBV9,ASSVGPGFSGNTIY